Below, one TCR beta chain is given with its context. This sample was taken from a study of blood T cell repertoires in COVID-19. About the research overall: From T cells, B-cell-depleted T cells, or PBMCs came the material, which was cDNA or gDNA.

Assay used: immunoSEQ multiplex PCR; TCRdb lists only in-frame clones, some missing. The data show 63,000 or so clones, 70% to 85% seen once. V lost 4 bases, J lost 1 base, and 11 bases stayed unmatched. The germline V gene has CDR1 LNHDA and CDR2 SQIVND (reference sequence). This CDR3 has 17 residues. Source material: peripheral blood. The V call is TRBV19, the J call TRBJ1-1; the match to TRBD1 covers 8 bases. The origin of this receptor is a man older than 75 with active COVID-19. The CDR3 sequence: CASSKRQGRGPNTEAFF. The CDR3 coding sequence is TGTGCCAGTAGTAAGAGACAGGGGAGGGGGCCGAACACTGAAGCTTTCTTT. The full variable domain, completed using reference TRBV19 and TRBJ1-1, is DGGITQSPKYLFRKEGQNVTLSCEQNLNHDAMYWYRQDPGQGLRLIYYSQIVNDFQKGDIAEGYSVSREKKESFPLTVTSAQKNPTAFYLCASSKRQGRGPNTEAFFGQGTRLTVV.